The sequence of this T cell receptor (beta chain) was determined in a study of circulating CD8 cells and anti-PD-1 response in melanoma. Study details: Patients received intravenous nivolumab, 3 mg/kg, every 2 weeks. Of about 13 patients, seven got anti-PD-1 first and six had prior therapy. The study, taken as a whole, reports: Diversity ranked highest in DNEG and lowest in TIGIT subsets. Most experiments lacked replicates.

Using approximately 15 ng of total RNA, TCR libraries were made with the QIAseq Immune Repertoire TCR panel. TCRdb re-analysed the reads in MiXCR, keeping a single row per CDR3 protein. The sample has 1,000 or so distinct CDR3 sequences, roughly 9.9% seen once; the top ten hold approximately 50%. J lost 6 bases, V lost 1 base, and 2 bases had no gene match. The CDR3 loop spans 13 amino acids. From germline, CDR1 is DFQATT and CDR2 SNEGSKA (reference sequence). Four subsets defined by PD-1 and/or TIGIT were sorted from live CD3+CD8+TCRalphabeta+ cells. Details on this clonotype: Its target is unknown.

This clonotype was sampled from a human donor with melanoma. V usage is TRBV20-1 and J usage is TRBJ2-1; 8 nucleotides match TRBD2. Sequences were derived from CD8+ T cells from PBMCs, sampled at baseline or after one month of anti-PD-1 therapy (not recorded which). Written as DNA, the CDR3 is TGCAGTGCTAGAGTAGCGGGGTCCAATGAGCAGTTCTTC. Translating gives CSARVAGSNEQFF.